This T cell receptor (beta chain) was recovered during a study of blood T cell repertoires in COVID-19. Clones were read by immunoSEQ multiplex PCR, and TCRdb kept only the in-frame ones, dropping some. Found here are under 200,000 clones, 85% of them singletons; the top ten hold 4.5% to 5%. This CDR3 comprises 13 residues. Per germline, CDR1 SGHTA and CDR2 FQGNSA. Trimming shortened V by 1 base and J by 4 bases, and 5 bases separated the two germline ends. The source of this sequence is a woman of 80 years or more with acute or convalescent COVID-19. The sample consisted of peripheral blood. The chain carries TRBV7-2 and TRBJ1-5; D call uncertain. CDR3 sequence (DNA): TGTGCCAGCAGCTTAGTACAGAATCAGCCCCAGCATTTT. This encodes CASSLVQNQPQHF.